This T cell receptor (beta chain) comes out of a study of blood T cell repertoires in COVID-19. This clone was seen a single time. As the CDR3 is not closed by the conserved phenylalanine or tryptophan, this likely results from a read error. It is unclear where the CDR3 begins or ends on the DNA, so no DNA is shown, and the CDR3 is as TCRdb lists it. Seattle patients were enrolled during active infection and followed longitudinally. The length of the CDR3 is 12 amino acids, counting both ends. Looked up from germline, CDR1 is SNHLY and CDR2 is FYNNEI. Here immunoSEQ multiplex PCR was the method, and the copy in TCRdb shows in-frame clones only, minus some. The sample includes 450,000 or so clones, approximately 90% of them seen just once.

The TCR sequence derives from a man younger than 30 with COVID-19, enrolled during active disease. Sequenced: peripheral blood. The genes are TRBV2 and TRBJ1-2. The CDR3 region is CASSVSRDRAGP.